The source of this T cell receptor beta chain is a study of post-analysis software for immune sequencing data. Study summary: Relapsing-remitting, secondary progressive and progressive-relapsing courses of multiple sclerosis were included. General study findings and limits: Comparison of patients with controls showed a handful of TRBV segments more frequent in patients, TRBV5-6, TRBV5-1 and TRBV20-1 among them.

Germline V gene lookup returns CDR1 SSHAT and CDR2 FNYEAQ (reference sequence). CDR3 size: 14 residues. V lost 1 base, J lost 11 bases, and 8 bases stayed unmatched. Comment on this clonotype: Its cognate antigen is unknown.

Unique molecular identifiers were built into the TCR beta cDNA libraries. The yield from about 1 to 10 million T cells was roughly 500,000 cDNA molecules in total. TCRdb analysed the PCR reads with MiXCR anew, one entry per CDR3 protein. The table records roughly 730,000 distinct CDR3 sequences, about 32% of them present only once. J is TRBJ2-5 and V is TRBV7-7; 9 positions agree with TRBD2. This TCR was recovered from a girl under 18 with multiple sclerosis. The source material was blood. The CDR3 DNA follows: TGTGCCAGCAGCTTAGTCGATAGCGGGAGTCCGCAGTACTTC. Its protein product is CASSLVDSGSPQYF.